This record looks at one T cell receptor beta chain sequence and its context. Its antigen is unknown. This sample is part of a study of shared clonotypes between healthy human individuals. The wider study: Three men and a couple of women, aged 18 to 49, were donors. General study results and limits: Around 5.4% of naive CD4 clonotypes were common to a few donors.

Produced via immunoSEQ multiplex PCR; TCRdb's table is partial and in-frame only. The sample shows some 800,000 clones, 80% to 95% of them seen only once. The V gene's germline CDR1 is SGHTA and CDR2 FQGNSA. There are 17 residues in the CDR3. V lost 5 bases, J lost 5 bases, and 9 bases stayed unmatched. In the naive CD8 group, cells lacked CD45RO and were positively selected for CCR7, so terminally differentiated effector memory CD45RA+ cells were left out. The rearrangement uses TRBV7-2 and TRBJ2-1, with 13 bases aligning to TRBD2. The clonotype comes from a man aged 25 to 40 in good health. The specimen sequenced was naive CD8+ T cells sorted from blood. CDR3 sequence (DNA): TGTGCCAGCAGCCTCCCAGAGGGACTAGCGGGAAACAATGAGCAGTTCTTC. Residues: CASSLPEGLAGNNEQFF.